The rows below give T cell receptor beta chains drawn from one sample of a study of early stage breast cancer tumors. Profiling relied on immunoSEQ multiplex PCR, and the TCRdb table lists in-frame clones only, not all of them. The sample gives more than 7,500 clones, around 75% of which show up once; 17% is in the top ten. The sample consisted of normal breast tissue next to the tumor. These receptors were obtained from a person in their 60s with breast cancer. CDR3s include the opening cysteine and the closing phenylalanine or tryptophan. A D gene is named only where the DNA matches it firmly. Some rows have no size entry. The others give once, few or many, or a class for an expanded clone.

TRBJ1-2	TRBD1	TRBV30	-	TGTGCCTGGAGTGTACAGGGGGGTGGCTACACCTTC	CAWSVQGGGYTF
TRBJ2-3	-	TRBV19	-	TGTGCCAGTAGTGGGCCTGCGACAGATACGCAGTATTTT	CASSGPATDTQYF
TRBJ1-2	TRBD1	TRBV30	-	TGTGCCTGGAGTGTACACTTAAGACAGGGCGACTATGGCTACACCTTC	CAWSVHLRQGDYGYTF
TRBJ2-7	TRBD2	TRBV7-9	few	TGTGCCAGCAGCCATCCAAGGACTAGCGGGAGCTACGAGCAGTACTTC	CASSHPRTSGSYEQYF
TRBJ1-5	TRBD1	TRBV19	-	TGTGCCAGTAGAGGAGACAGGGGCGTAAATCAGCCCCAGCATTTT	CASRGDRGVNQPQHF
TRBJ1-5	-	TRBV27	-	TGTGCCAGCAGTTTAGAGGGTTTTAGCAATCAGCCCCAGCATTTT	CASSLEGFSNQPQHF
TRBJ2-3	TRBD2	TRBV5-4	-	TGTGCCAGCAGCTCTAGCGGGAGTGGCACAGATACGCAGTATTTT	CASSSSGSGTDTQYF
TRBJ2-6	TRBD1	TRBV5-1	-	TGCGCCAGCAGCTTGGAGGGACAGGGACTTGGTGGGGCCAACGTCCTGACTTTC	CASSLEGQGLGGANVLTF
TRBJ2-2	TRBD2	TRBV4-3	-	TGCGCCAGCAGCCAAGAGGAAGCGGGAGGATCTGTTGGCGGGGAGCTGTTTTTT	CASSQEEAGGSVGGELFF
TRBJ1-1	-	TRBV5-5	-	TGTGCCAGCAGCCCGGGAGGGACCACTGAAGCTTTCTTT	CASSPGGTTEAFF
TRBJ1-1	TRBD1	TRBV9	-	TGTGCCAGCAAACCAACAGACAGGGCCACTGAAGCTTTCTTT	CASKPTDRATEAFF
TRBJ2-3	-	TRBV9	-	TGTGCCAGCAGCGAACGCGGGGTAGTTGATACGCAGTATTTT	CASSERGVVDTQYF
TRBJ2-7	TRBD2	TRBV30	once	TGTGCCTGGAGTGTAGGGCTAGCGGGGGTGCCCAACAACGAGCAGTACTTC	CAWSVGLAGVPNNEQYF
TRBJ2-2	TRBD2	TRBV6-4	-	TGTGCCAGCAGCGCCCTAGCGGGAGGCACCAACACCGGGGAGCTGTTTTTT	CASSALAGGTNTGELFF
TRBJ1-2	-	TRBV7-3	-	TGTGCCAGCAGCCCTGACAGGAACTATGGCTACACCTTC	CASSPDRNYGYTF
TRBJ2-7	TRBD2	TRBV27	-	TGTGCCAGCGGGGGGGGGAACGAGCAGTACTTC	CASGGGNEQYF
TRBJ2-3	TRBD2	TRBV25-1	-	TGTGCCAGCAGCAGTCTAGCGGGATACACAGATACGCAGTATTTT	CASSSLAGYTDTQYF
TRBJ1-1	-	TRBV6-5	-	TGTGCCAGCACCTACACAGAGAACACTGAAGCTTTCTTT	CASTYTENTEAFF
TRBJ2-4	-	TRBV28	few	TGTGCCAGCAGTTTCGGGGGTACGAACATTCAGTACTTC	CASSFGGTNIQYF
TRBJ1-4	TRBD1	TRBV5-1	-	TGCGCCAGCAGCTTGGAAGGGGGCTCTGCTAATGAAAAACTGTTTTTT	CASSLEGGSANEKLFF
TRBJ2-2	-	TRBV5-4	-	TGTGCCAGCAGCTCCCCCGTCAGGGGAGTCACCGGGGAGCTGTTTTTT	CASSSPVRGVTGELFF
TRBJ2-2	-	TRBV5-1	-	TGCGCCAGCAGCCCCTTAGAGGGAGGCACCGGGGAGCTGTTTTTT	CASSPLEGGTGELFF
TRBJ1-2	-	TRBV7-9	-	TGTGCCAGCAGCTTAGCACCTTCTGAGTATGGCTACACCTTC	CASSLAPSEYGYTF
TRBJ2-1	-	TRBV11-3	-	TGTGCCAGCAGCTTAGATCTCGGGGAGAATGAGCAGTTCTTC	CASSLDLGENEQFF
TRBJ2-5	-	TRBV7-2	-	TGTGCCAGCAGCTTACAGGTGGGAGTCGGGGAGACCCAGTACTTC	CASSLQVGVGETQYF
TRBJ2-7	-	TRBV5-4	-	TGTGCCAGCAGCTTGGACAGGGACATCCACGAGCAGTACTTC	CASSLDRDIHEQYF
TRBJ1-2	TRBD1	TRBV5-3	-	TGTGCCAGAAGCTTCCAGGACACACAGGGGCGGTATGGTTACACCTTC	CARSFQDTQGRYGYTF
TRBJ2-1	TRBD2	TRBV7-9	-	TGTGCCAGCAGCCCACTTACTAGCGGCCCTAACAATGAGCAGTTCTTC	CASSPLTSGPNNEQFF
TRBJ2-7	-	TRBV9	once	TGTGCCAGCAGCGTAGGGGGGCAGGACTCATACGAGCAGTACTTC	CASSVGGQDSYEQYF
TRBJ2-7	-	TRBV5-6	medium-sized	TGTGCCAGCAGCTTGAATGGCCGCTGGAGCTCCTACGAGCAGTACTTC	CASSLNGRWSSYEQYF
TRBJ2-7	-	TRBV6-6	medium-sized	TGTGCCACCGGGATGAACGAGCAGTACTTC	CATGMNEQYF
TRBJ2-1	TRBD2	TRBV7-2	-	TGTGCCAGCAGCTCCGGGACTAGGGTCAATGAGCAGTTCTTC	CASSSGTRVNEQFF
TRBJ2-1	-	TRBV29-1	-	TGCAGCGTTGAACCCAACAATGAGCAGTTCTTC	CSVEPNNEQFF
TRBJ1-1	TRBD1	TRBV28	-	TGTGCCAGCAGTTCCTACCTAAATTCGGACAGGGTGAACACTGAAGCTTTCTTT	CASSSYLNSDRVNTEAFF
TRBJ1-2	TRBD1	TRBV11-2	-	TGTGCCAGCAGCTCAATTAAGGACAGGGGGTATGGCTACACCTTC	CASSSIKDRGYGYTF
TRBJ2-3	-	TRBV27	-	TGTGCCAGCGGACTAAGCGGGTCGAACACAGATACGCAGTATTTT	CASGLSGSNTDTQYF
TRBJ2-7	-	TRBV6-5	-	TGTGCCAGCAGTCCACAACAGGGTTCGTCCTACGAGCAGTACTTC	CASSPQQGSSYEQYF
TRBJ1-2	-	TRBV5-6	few	TGTGCCAGCAGCTTGCGAGGGAATCCCGACTATGGCTACACCTTC	CASSLRGNPDYGYTF
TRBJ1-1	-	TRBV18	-	TGTGCCAGCTCACCTCTAAACACTGAAGCTTTCTTT	CASSPLNTEAFF
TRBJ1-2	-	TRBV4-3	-	TGCGCCAGCAGCCAAGTTGCCGGGAGTGCCCATGGCTACACCTTC	CASSQVAGSAHGYTF
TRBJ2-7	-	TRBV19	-	TGTGCCAGTAGTAGAGTTAGCGGAGGCGGCGAGCAGTACTTC	CASSRVSGGGEQYF
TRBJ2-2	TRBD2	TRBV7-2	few	TGTGCCAGCAGTAACTCCCCGGGACTAGCGATTACCGGGGAGCTGTTTTTT	CASSNSPGLAITGELFF
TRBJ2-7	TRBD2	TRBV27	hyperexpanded	TGTGCCAGCAGTTTATCGAGGGGACTAGGCTTTTACGAGCAGTACTTC	CASSLSRGLGFYEQYF
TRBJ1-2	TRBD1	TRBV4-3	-	TGCGCCAGCAGCCCGGGACAGGGGGACTATGGCTACACCTTC	CASSPGQGDYGYTF
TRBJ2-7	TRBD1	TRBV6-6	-	TGTGCCAGCAGTTACATGGACAGGGTCAACGAGCAGTACTTC	CASSYMDRVNEQYF
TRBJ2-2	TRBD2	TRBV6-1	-	TGTGCCAGCAGTGTGACGACTAGCGGGACTGACACCGGGGAGCTGTTTTTT	CASSVTTSGTDTGELFF
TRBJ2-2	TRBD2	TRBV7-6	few	TGTGCCAGCAGCCCCTCGGGGGGGTTGGGTACCGGGGAGCTGTTTTTT	CASSPSGGLGTGELFF